The T cell receptor (beta chain) under discussion was sequenced for a study of cytomegalovirus exposure and HLA in healthy donors. About the study: In a previous analysis, 117 million unique TCR beta sequences were found from about 190 million T cells. Study findings and constraints: Presence/absence analyses assumed roughly uniform sequencing depth across donors, which may not hold. DRB1 showed the most TCR associations and HLA-C the fewest in a later analysis, as rates varied by HLA locus. The authors later linked a missense DCLRE1C variant to TCR beta V- and J-gene trimming.

Concerning this clone itself: The antigen is not known. Sequence at one end of the junction differs from germline and may be a read error. This same CDR3 is encoded by further DNA sequences in the sample.

The CDR3 has 16 amino acids. CDR1 and CDR2 from the germline V gene are ENHRY and SYGVKD. 60 Vbeta and 13 Jbeta primers were used in PCR. Only in-frame clones appear in the TCRdb table, and some are missing; sequencing was by immunoSEQ multiplex PCR. The table shows around 100,000 clones, with around 67% occurring only once. Sequences were obtained from PBMCs. The V and J genes are TRBV10-3 and TRBJ1-6; no firm D call. The origin of this receptor is a woman between 50 and 59 years old in good health and CMV-seronegative. The CDR3 bases are TGTGCCATCAGTGATGTACTGAGCTCCTATAATTCCCCCCTCCACTTT. This sequence encodes CAISDVLSSYNSPLHF.